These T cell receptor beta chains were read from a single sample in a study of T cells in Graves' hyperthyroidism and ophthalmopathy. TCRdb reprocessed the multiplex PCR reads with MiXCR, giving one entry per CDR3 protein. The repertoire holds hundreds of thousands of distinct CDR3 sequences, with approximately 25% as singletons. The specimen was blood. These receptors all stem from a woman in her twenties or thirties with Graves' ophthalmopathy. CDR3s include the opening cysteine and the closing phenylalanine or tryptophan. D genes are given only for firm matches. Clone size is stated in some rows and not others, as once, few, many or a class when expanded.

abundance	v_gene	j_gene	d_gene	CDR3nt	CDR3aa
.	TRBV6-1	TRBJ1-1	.	TGTGCCAGCAGACCCTCCAAGGGGTACGCTGAAGCTTTCTTT	CASRPSKGYAEAFF
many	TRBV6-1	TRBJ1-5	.	TGTGCCAGCAGCCCCCTTCTGGGTAATCAGCCCCAGCATTTT	CASSPLLGNQPQHF
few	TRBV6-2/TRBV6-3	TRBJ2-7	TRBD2	TGTGCCAGCAGTTACAGGCCTAGCGGGGGACATTCCTACGAGCAGTACTTC	CASSYRPSGGHSYEQYF
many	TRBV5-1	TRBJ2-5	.	TGCGCCAGCAGCTTCTCGGATCACGGGGAGACCCAGTACTTC	CASSFSDHGETQYF
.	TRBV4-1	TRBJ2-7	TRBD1	TGCGCCAGCAGCCAAATGGTACATCTTGGACAGGCAGACTCCTACGAGCAGTACTTC	CASSQMVHLGQADSYEQYF
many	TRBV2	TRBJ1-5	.	TGTGCCAGCAGGGAGAGCAGAGGGGCCTTTGATTATCAGCCCCAGCATTTT	CASRESRGAFDYQPQHF
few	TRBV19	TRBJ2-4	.	TGTGCCAGTAGTAGACAGGAATTAGCCAAAAACATTCAGTACTTC	CASSRQELAKNIQYF
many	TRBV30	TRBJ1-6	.	TGTGCCTGGAGTGTACGGAGCTCCTATAATTCACCCCTCCACTTT	CAWSVRSSYNSPLHF
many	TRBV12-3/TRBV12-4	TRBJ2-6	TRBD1	TGTGCCAGCTGCCAGGGACAGGGGGCGGCCGGGGCCAACGTCCTGACTTTC	CASCQGQGAAGANVLTF
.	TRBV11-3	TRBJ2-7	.	TGTGCCAGCAGCGCGGGACGGTTCTACGAGCAGTACTTC	CASSAGRFYEQYF
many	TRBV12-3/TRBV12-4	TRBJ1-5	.	TGTGCCAGCAGGACCGACACAAGCAATCAGCCCCAGCATTTT	CASRTDTSNQPQHF
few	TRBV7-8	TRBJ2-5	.	TGTGCCAGCAGCGAGAGGGTACCAGGGGCCCAGTACTTC	CASSERVPGAQYF
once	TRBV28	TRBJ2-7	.	TGTGCCAGCAGCCATGGAGGACTCTCCCCCGGGAACGAGCAGTACTTC	CASSHGGLSPGNEQYF
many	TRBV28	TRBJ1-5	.	TGTGCCAGCACCAGGGTAATAGGGAATCAGCCCCAGCATTTT	CASTRVIGNQPQHF
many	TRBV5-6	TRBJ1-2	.	TGTGCCAGCAGCTTGACGGGCGCAGGATCGGTTGGCTACACCTTC	CASSLTGAGSVGYTF
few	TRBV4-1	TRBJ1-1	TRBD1	TGCGCCAGCAGCCTAGGGACAGGGGTGATCACTGAAGCTTTCTTT	CASSLGTGVITEAFF
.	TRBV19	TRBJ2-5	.	TGTGCCAGTAGTATAGTAGCAGGGGCGCAAGAGACCCAGTACTTC	CASSIVAGAQETQYF
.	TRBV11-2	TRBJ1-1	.	TGTGCCAGCAGCTTAGAATTCGCGGTCAGGCGATCCACTGAAGCTTTCTTT	CASSLEFAVRRSTEAFF
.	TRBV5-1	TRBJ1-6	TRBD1	TGCGCCAGCAGCTCAGACAGGGGTAATTCACCCCTCCACTTT	CASSSDRGNSPLHF
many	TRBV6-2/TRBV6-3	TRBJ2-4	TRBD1	TGTGCCAGCAGCTATGACAGGGCGGGTGCCAAAAACATTCAGTACTTC	CASSYDRAGAKNIQYF
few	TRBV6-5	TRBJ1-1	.	TGTGCCAGCAGGGTCGAGGGGGGGGGGAGCACTGAAGCTTTCTTT	CASRVEGGGSTEAFF
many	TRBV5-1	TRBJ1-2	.	TGCGCCAGCAGCTATCTACAGGGAGTCTATGGCTACACCTTC	CASSYLQGVYGYTF
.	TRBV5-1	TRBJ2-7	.	TGCGCCAGCAGCCTCAATGGAGGGAGGCCCCCCTACGAGCAGTACTTC	CASSLNGGRPPYEQYF
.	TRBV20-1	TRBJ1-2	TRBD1	TGCAGTGCTAGCCGGGACAGGGGATTGGTAGAAGGCTACACCTTC	CSASRDRGLVEGYTF
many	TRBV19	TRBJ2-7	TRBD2	TGTGCCAGTAGTCTCGGACTAGCGGGCGTCTACGAGCAGTACTTC	CASSLGLAGVYEQYF
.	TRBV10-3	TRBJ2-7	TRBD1	TGTGCCATCAGCCCTCCAACCGGGACAGGGACATTCGAGCAGTACTTC	CAISPPTGTGTFEQYF
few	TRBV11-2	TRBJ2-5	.	TGTGCCAGCAGCTTATCATTAGCAGTCGAGACCCAGTACTTC	CASSLSLAVETQYF
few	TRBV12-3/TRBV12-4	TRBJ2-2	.	TGTGCCAGCAGTTTAGCGCATCCAGGGGAGCTGTTTTTT	CASSLAHPGELFF
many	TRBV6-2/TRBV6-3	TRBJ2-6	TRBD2	TGTGCCAGCAGTCGGGGGGGCTCTGGGGCCAACGTCCTGACTTTC	CASSRGGSGANVLTF
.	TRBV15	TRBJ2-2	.	TGTGCCACCAGCAGAGATCTTACAGGCGGGGAGCTGTTTTTT	CATSRDLTGGELFF
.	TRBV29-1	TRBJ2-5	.	TGCAGCGTTGAGTGGAGCCCAGAGACCCAGTACTTC	CSVEWSPETQYF
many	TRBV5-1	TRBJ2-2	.	TGCGCCAGCAGCTTGGCCGTGGGAGCGAACACCGGGGAGCTGTTTTTT	CASSLAVGANTGELFF
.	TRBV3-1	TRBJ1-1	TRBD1	TGTGCCAGCAGCCCCGGACAGGTTCTTTTGGCTTTCTTT	CASSPGQVLLAFF
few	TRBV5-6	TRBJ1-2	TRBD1	TGTGCCAGCAGCTGGACAGGAGGACCTGGCTACACCTTC	CASSWTGGPGYTF
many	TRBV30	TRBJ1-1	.	TGTGCCTGGACCCTCGGGGGGGCAGGCACTGAAGCTTTCTTT	CAWTLGGAGTEAFF